The 15 T cell receptor beta chains in this list originate from one sample, sequenced in a study of Ad26.COV2.S vaccination and SARS-CoV-2 variants. Treatment in this sample: around 19 received Ad26.COV2.S at low or high dose, single or two shots; several received placebo; per-sample allocation not given. Material that was analyzed had been drawn on day 63 after the first vaccine or placebo injection. Produced via immunoSEQ multiplex PCR; TCRdb's table is partial and in-frame only. This sample has about 250,000 clones, with 87% found just once. The sequences come from peripheral blood, collected in a trial of Ad26.COV2.S vaccine versus placebo. The receptors were sampled from a person aged 18-60 years who received the Ad26.COV2.S COVID-19 vaccine or a placebo.

V is TRBV7-2 and J is TRBJ2-3, with 7 bases aligning to TRBD2. This CDR3 comprises 16 residues. CDR1 is SGHTA and CDR2 is FQGNSA in the germline V gene. V lost 5 bases to trimming and J lost 5 bases; unmatched junction nucleotides: 13. CDR3 sequence: CASSVTIVGGEDTQYF. The CDR3 DNA follows: TGTGCCAGCAGCGTAACCATAGTGGGGGGGGAAGATACGCAGTATTTT.

The chain has TRBV25-1 and TRBJ1-1; 7 bases map to TRBD1. The germline V gene has CDR1 MGHDK and CDR2 SYGVNS. The CDR3 totals 13 residues. J gave up 5 bases and V 5 bases, and 5 bases lay outside the gene matches. CDR3 bases: TGTGCCAGCAGTCGACAGGGAGGAACTGAAGCTTTCTTT. Its protein is CASSRQGGTEAFF.

The chain links TRBV2 to TRBJ2-7; 10 nucleotides align to TRBD2. J gave up 1 base and V 0 bases, and 0 bases lay outside the gene matches. The CDR3 length is 15 residues. Germline loops: CDR1 SNHLY, CDR2 FYNNEI. The chain's CDR3 is CASSEATSGSYEQYF. In DNA form, the CDR3 reads TGTGCCAGCAGTGAAGCGACTAGCGGGTCCTACGAGCAGTACTTC.

This clone came up once. J is TRBJ2-1 and V is TRBV6-5; D not certain. V was pared by 0 bases and J by 10 bases, with 19 bases between. Germline lookup yields CDR1 MNHEY and CDR2 SVGAGI. The CDR3 length is 16 residues. Here the CDR3 reads CASSYSPSDPETEQFF. CDR3 nucleotide sequence: TGTGCCAGCAGTTACTCTCCTTCCGACCCGGAGACGGAGCAGTTCTTC.

This chain uses TRBV7-8 with TRBJ1-2; no definite D call. Trimming removed 3 bases at V and 0 bases at J, with 11 bases between. Germline V gene lookup returns CDR1 SGHVS and CDR2 FQNEAQ. The CDR3 is 15 residues long. In DNA form, the CDR3 reads TGTGCCAGCAGCTTGTACAGATTCCCTAACTATGGCTACACCTTC. This codes for CASSLYRFPNYGYTF.

This chain connects TRBV11-2 to TRBJ2-7, with D hard to call. Germline values: CDR1 SGHAT, CDR2 FQNNGV. Trimming took off 2 bases at V and 4 bases at J, with 12 bases between the two ends. CDR3 length equals 14 residues. DNA for the CDR3: TGTGCCAGCAGCTTACAGAGAGGCTTTTACGAGCAGTACTTC. Translated: CASSLQRGFYEQYF. The whole variable domain, remainder taken from reference TRBV11-2 and TRBJ2-7, is EAGVAQSPRYKIIEKRQSVAFWCNPISGHATLYWYQQILGQGPKLLIQFQNNGVVDDSQLPKDRFSAERLKGVDSTLKIQPAKLEDSAVYLCASSLQRGFYEQYFGPGTRLTVT.

The V gene is TRBV30, the J gene TRBJ2-3, with a tentative D call TRBD2 (5 bases). Germline lookup yields CDR1 GTSNPN and CDR2 SVGIG (reference sequence). CDR3 length: 15 residues. CDR3 in DNA: TGTGCGGGAGTCGGATCCCGGAGTAGGACAGATACGCAGTATTTT. It yields the protein CAGVGSRSRTDTQYF.

This clone has only a few counts. The chain employs TRBV5-4 and TRBJ2-7; D may match TRBD1 or TRBD2 (5 bases each). Germline-derived CDR1 and CDR2 are SGHNT and YYREEE (reference sequence). Trimming pared 4 bases from V and 2 bases from J, leaving 19 bases between. This CDR3 spans 16 amino acids. This chain's CDR3 is CASSRELGPNTYEQYF. The DNA of the CDR3 is TGTGCCAGCAGCCGTGAGTTGGGACCAAATACCTACGAGCAGTACTTC.

The chain combines TRBV2 with TRBJ1-5, with D possibly matching TRBD1 (5 bases). V was pared by 7 bases and J by 5 bases, with 12 bases between. This CDR3 is 13 amino acids long. From germline, CDR1 is SNHLY and CDR2 FYNNEI. The CDR3 here is CASNRDRDQPQHF. CDR3 DNA sequence: TGTGCCAGCAATAGGGACCGAGATCAGCCCCAGCATTTT.

The chain joins TRBV27 to TRBJ1-2; 12 bases are a match to TRBD1. Trimming took 6 bases from V and 7 from J; bases not matched to a gene: 9. The CDR3 spans 15 residues. Germline V lookup: CDR1 MNHEY, CDR2 SMNVEV (reference sequence). This chain's CDR3 is CASRLTTGQGAGYTF. The CDR3 nucleotides read TGTGCCAGCAGGCTTACGACGGGACAGGGGGCTGGCTACACCTTC.

The chain carries TRBV5-5 and TRBJ2-7; D might be TRBD1 (5 bases). CDR1 and CDR2 (germline): SGHKS, YYEKEE (reference sequence). Trimming cost V 0 bases and J 2 bases, with 15 bases left between them. The CDR3 runs 16 residues. This CDR3 reads CASSLAPGYSTYEQYF. CDR3 coding DNA: TGTGCCAGCAGCTTGGCCCCAGGGTACAGTACCTACGAGCAGTACTTC.

V and J are TRBV5-6 and TRBJ1-3; 9 bases match TRBD1. This CDR3 has 16 residues. V lost 0 bases to trimming and J lost 1 base; unmatched junction nucleotides: 2. CDR1 is SGHDT, CDR2 YYEEEE, per germline. CDR3 DNA sequence: TGTGCCAGCAGCTTGGGGACAGGGGCTTCTGGAAACACCATATATTTT. It encodes CASSLGTGASGNTIYF.

The V gene is TRBV3-1 (or the pseudogene TRBV3-2), the J gene TRBJ2-1; 9 bases are a match to TRBD2. Looked up from germline, CDR1 is LGHDT and CDR2 is YNNKEL (reference sequence). The V gene end was trimmed by 5 bases and the J gene end by 3 bases; junction bases not matched to a gene: 17. The CDR3 covers 19 residues. This CDR3 is CASSKGWTSVTLNYNEQFF. CDR3 nucleotides: TGTGCCAGCAGCAAAGGATGGACTAGCGTGACACTAAACTACAATGAGCAGTTCTTC.

The J gene is TRBJ2-2, the V gene TRBV5-4; 9 bases fit TRBD1. Germline CDR1 SGHNT, CDR2 YYREEE (reference sequence). With 3 bases clipped from V and 1 base from J, the junction kept 4 bases outside the gene matches. The CDR3 is made up of 16 amino acids. CDR3 nucleotides: TGTGCCAGCAGCTGGAGACAGGGGGTGAACACCGGGGAGCTGTTTTTT. This encodes CASSWRQGVNTGELFF.

CDR3 region: CASSLERVSYEQYF. DNA for the CDR3: TGTGCCAGCAGCTTAGAAAGGGTCTCCTACGAGCAGTACTTC. V and J are TRBV7-2 and TRBJ2-7; D is unclear. Germline assignment: CDR1 SGHTA and CDR2 FQGNSA. Trimming shortened V by 1 base and J by 0 bases, and 7 bases separated the two germline ends. The CDR3 loop spans 14 amino acids.